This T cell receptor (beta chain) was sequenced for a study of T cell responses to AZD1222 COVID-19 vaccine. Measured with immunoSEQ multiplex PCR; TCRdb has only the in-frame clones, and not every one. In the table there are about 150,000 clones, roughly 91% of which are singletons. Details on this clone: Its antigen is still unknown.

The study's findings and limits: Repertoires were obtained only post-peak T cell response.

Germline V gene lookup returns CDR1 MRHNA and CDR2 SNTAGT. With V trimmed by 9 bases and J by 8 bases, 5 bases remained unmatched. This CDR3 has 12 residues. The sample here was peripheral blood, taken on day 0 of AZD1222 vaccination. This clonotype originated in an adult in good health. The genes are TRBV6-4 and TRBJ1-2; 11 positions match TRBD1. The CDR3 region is CARDRGRGGYTF. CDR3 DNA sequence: TGTGCCAGGGACAGGGGGCGTGGAGGCTACACCTTC.